Sequencing of this TCR beta chain was carried out in a study of OX40 agonist ivuxolimab in advanced cancers. As for the study in general: Patients undergoing dose escalation presented with hepatocellular carcinoma, melanoma, renal cell or head and neck cancer. A mean age of about 56 years, range about 20 to 85, was recorded, and roughly 80% were male.

The ends were cut back, 1 base at V and 6 bases at J, with 10 bases in the middle. There are 13 residues in the CDR3. Per the germline V gene, CDR1 is SGHRS and CDR2 is YFSETQ. Systemic immunosuppression or autoimmune disease history was grounds to exclude patients. Blood sampling was done at baseline, cycle 4 day 1, and cycle 7 day 1. The method was immunoSEQ multiplex PCR; TCRdb's version includes in-frame clones alone and lacks a portion of them. The sample lists around 31,000 clones, more than 75% occurring once. V usage is TRBV5-1 and J usage is TRBJ1-2; no definite D call. Here the sequenced sample was CD4+ or CD8+ T cells sorted from blood, taken in a trial of the OX40 agonist ivuxolimab. The receptor's source is an adult with an advanced solid tumor such as melanoma, head and neck, liver or kidney cancer. DNA of the CDR3: TGCGCCAGCAGCTTGTCTGGCGGCGATGGCTACACCTTC. The encoded protein is CASSLSGGDGYTF. Looking up the rest from reference TRBV5-1 and TRBJ1-2 gives the full variable domain: KAGVTQTPRYLIKTRGQQVTLSCSPISGHRSVSWYQQTPGQGLQFLFEYFSETQRNKGNFPGRFSGRQFSNSRSEMNVSTLELGDSALYLCASSLSGGDGYTFGSGTRLTVV.